This T cell receptor (beta chain) is from a study of graft-versus-host responses after intestinal transplantation. Overall study context: Isolated intestinal, liver-intestinal, or multivisceral transplants were what recipients had. The recipients all started with anti-thymocyte globulin induction and then took tacrolimus and steroids for roughly three years. Study results and caveats: Investigators detected GvH clones in recipient marrow, with some emerging earlier in ileum or blood. Among circulating GvH clones, peak levels were associated with early post-transplant declines in HvG clones.

Details on this clone: Its antigen is undetermined.

Data came from immunoSEQ multiplex PCR; TCRdb stores just in-frame clones and leaves some out. Among 90,000 to 150,000 clones listed, over 85% were seen once. Sequenced material: unstimulated CD4+ T cells sorted from spleen or lymph node cells, taken before intestinal transplant. This clonotype was sampled from a human donor who received an intestinal transplant.

The CDR3: CASSVQFLPGNTEAFF. The CDR3 DNA is TGTGCCAGCAGTGTCCAATTCCTACCCGGGAACACTGAAGCTTTCTTT. The genes are TRBV2 and TRBJ1-1, with D hard to call. V was shortened by 4 bases and J by 1 base, with 16 bases between the two germline ends. Germline V gives CDR1 SNHLY, CDR2 FYNNEI. The CDR3 loop spans 16 amino acids.